This TCR beta chain was obtained from a study of blood T cell repertoires in COVID-19. Study-level background: T cells, B-cell-depleted T cells, or PBMCs provided the cDNA or gDNA that served as material.

Profiled with immunoSEQ multiplex PCR; TCRdb holds only in-frame clones, not every one. The sample has about 250,000 clones, about nine tenths seen once; the top ten hold approximately 1.7%. Recruits, aged roughly 18 to 89 years, lived in 20 to 30 US areas. Participants' own reports of clinical history determined their cohort assignment. What the recovered Cohort 3 donors had was two negative PCRs, clearance, or symptom resolution. CDR1 is SQVTM and CDR2 is ANQGSEA in the germline V gene. The CDR3 spans 14 residues. Deletions cut 7 bases from V and 4 bases from J, with 19 bases between. This chain connects TRBV29-1 to TRBJ2-5; possibly TRBD1 for D (6 bases). Sequenced input: PBMCs or T cells enriched from blood (not recorded which). This TCR was recovered from a man aged 35 to 55 who had recovered from COVID-19. DNA of the CDR3: TGCAGCGCAAATCCACAGGGCCGGGGAGAGACCCAGTACTTC. This sequence encodes CSANPQGRGETQYF.